This passage covers 16 T cell receptor beta chains from one sample sequenced in a study of CD8 T cells in ankylosing spondylitis. Regarding the study as a whole: A motif of 7 or 8 highly homologous TCR beta variants was seen as apparently characteristic of ankylosing spondylitis blood.

Antigens for these TCRs are unknown. TCRdb processed the 5' RACE reads anew with MiXCR; each CDR3 protein has one entry. The data hold 700,000 to 1,000,000 distinct CDR3 sequences, with about 11% observed a single time. The specimen was blood, either unsorted or a sorted T cell fraction (not recorded which). The source is a male donor with ankylosing spondylitis.

The V and J genes are TRBV20-1 and TRBJ2-3, with 11 bases identical to TRBD2. Trimming removed 6 bases from V and 1 base from J; junction bases left unmatched: 9. The CDR3 extends over 16 amino acids. Per the germline V gene, CDR1 is DFQATT and CDR2 is SNEGSKA (reference sequence). CDR3 in DNA: TGCAGTGCCCAAGCCTTACTAGCGGGAGGCACAGATACGCAGTATTTT. Protein sequence: CSAQALLAGGTDTQYF.

The V and J genes are TRBV11-3 and TRBJ2-5, with D uncertain. Trimming removed 3 bases from V and 2 bases from J, with 13 bases in between. This CDR3 is built from 15 residues. The germline V gene has CDR1 SGHNT and CDR2 YENEEA. The CDR3 sequence: CASSFRTGPQETQYF. CDR3 bases: TGTGCCAGCAGCTTCCGAACCGGGCCTCAAGAGACCCAGTACTTC.

This clonotype showed up just a few times. The rearrangement joins TRBV7-2 to TRBJ2-5; TRBD2 aligns across 11 bases. Germline lookup yields CDR1 SGHTA and CDR2 FQGNSA. Trimming removed 5 bases from V and 5 bases from J; junction bases left unmatched: 10. The CDR3 totals 16 residues. CDR3 sequence: CASSNLLAGVGETQYF. The CDR3 DNA is TGTGCCAGCAGCAACCTACTAGCGGGGGTTGGGGAGACCCAGTACTTC.

The V call is TRBV9, the J call TRBJ2-7, with 9 positions matching TRBD1. This CDR3 is built from 18 residues. The trim removed 0 bases at V and 2 bases at J, leaving 12 bases unmatched. The germline CDR1 and CDR2 sequences are SGDLS and YYNGEE. The CDR3 here is CASSVGITGGVPPYEQYF. The CDR3 coding sequence is TGTGCCAGCAGCGTAGGGATCACAGGGGGCGTTCCCCCCTACGAGCAGTACTTC.

This chain joins TRBV27 and TRBJ1-6; D unresolved. The CDR3 length is 14 residues. V was trimmed by 5 bases and J by 3 bases, leaving 8 bases between them. Germline CDR1 and CDR2: MNHEY and SMNVEV (reference sequence). The DNA of the CDR3 is TGTGCCAGCAGTCTTTCGGGCTATAATTCACCCCTCCACTTT. This translates into CASSLSGYNSPLHF.

This clonotype was found many times. This chain uses TRBV11-2 with TRBJ1-1; 8 nucleotides line up with TRBD1. V dropped 5 bases and J dropped 4; count of bases not matched to a gene: 3. This CDR3 has 13 residues. Germline values: CDR1 SGHAT, CDR2 FQNNGV. The CDR3 bases are TGTGCCAGCAGCCCTGACAGGGGCACTGAAGCTTTCTTT. This encodes CASSPDRGTEAFF.

The chain recombines TRBV15 with TRBJ1-2; 8 bases align to TRBD1. The length of the CDR3 is 15 residues. The V gene end was trimmed by 8 bases and the J gene end by 8 bases; junction bases not matched to a gene: 16. Germline assignment: CDR1 LNHNV and CDR2 YYDKDF (reference sequence). CDR3 in amino acids: CATGRYPTGAQGYTF. For the CDR3, the DNA is TGTGCCACCGGAAGATATCCGACAGGGGCTCAAGGCTACACCTTC.

Only a few counts were recorded for this clonotype. The chain combines TRBV5-1 with TRBJ2-1; 7 nucleotides agree with TRBD1. The germline V gene encodes CDR1 SGHRS and CDR2 YFSETQ. V lost 4 bases to trimming and J lost 0 bases; unmatched junction nucleotides: 22. The CDR3 is 21 residues long. The CDR3 nucleotides read TGCGCCAGCAGCCTTCCTAACGGGACAGCCTACCCCCAAAGCTCCTACAATGAGCAGTTCTTC. Amino acid sequence: CASSLPNGTAYPQSSYNEQFF.

In this sample, this clonotype turned up a few times. The gene calls are TRBV15 and TRBJ1-5, with D possibly matching TRBD1 (6 bases). Trimming removed 1 base from V and 1 base from J, with 11 bases in between. This CDR3 is built from 16 residues. The germline V gene encodes CDR1 LNHNV and CDR2 YYDKDF (reference sequence). The CDR3 here is CATSRGYRESNQPQHF. CDR3 in DNA: TGTGCCACCAGCAGAGGTTACAGGGAGAGCAATCAGCCCCAGCATTTT.

This clonotype was seen ten or more times. This chain uses TRBV5-6 with TRBJ1-6; no reliable D call. Looked up from germline, CDR1 is SGHDT and CDR2 is YYEEEE. CDR3 size: 14 residues. The V gene lost 0 bases and the J gene lost 5 bases, with 6 bases spanning the gap. The DNA of the CDR3 is TGTGCCAGCAGCTTGGGATTCGATAATTCACCCCTCCACTTT. It specifies CASSLGFDNSPLHF.

The chain joins TRBV12-3 or TRBV12-4 to TRBJ2-7; 7 nucleotides agree with TRBD2. This CDR3 has 15 residues. The V segment lost 4 bases and the J segment 1 base; nucleotides outside the gene matches: 7. CDR3 DNA sequence: TGTGCCAGCAGTTGGTGGCAGGGAGGGTCCTACGAGCAGTACTTC. This sequence encodes CASSWWQGGSYEQYF.

This chain joins TRBV10-3 and TRBJ2-2; D is uncertain. The V gene's germline CDR1 is ENHRY and CDR2 SYGVKD. Trimming took off 6 bases at V and 7 bases at J, with 9 bases between the two ends. This CDR3 is built from 12 residues. The CDR3 spells CAIRKDGGELFF. CDR3 nucleotides: TGTGCCATCAGAAAGGACGGCGGGGAGCTGTTTTTT.

The chain carries TRBV29-1 and TRBJ1-1; D gene ambiguous. CDR1 SQVTM and CDR2 ANQGSEA come from the germline V gene. This CDR3 region has 12 residues. The germline V and J ends were trimmed by 3 bases and 1 base, with 6 bases remaining between them. The CDR3 here is CSVDRWNTEAFF. Written as DNA, the CDR3 is TGCAGCGTTGACAGATGGAACACTGAAGCTTTCTTT.

This chain uses TRBV20-1 with TRBJ2-5; TRBD2 matches at 7 bases. The J segment lost 2 bases and the V segment lost 0 bases, leaving 12 bases of the junction unmatched. CDR1 DFQATT and CDR2 SNEGSKA come from the germline V gene (reference sequence). The CDR3 is 17 residues long. CDR3 DNA: TGCAGTGCTAGAGATCCCTCTAACGGGGGGTATCAAGAGACCCAGTACTTC. This sequence encodes CSARDPSNGGYQETQYF.

V and J are TRBV20-1 and TRBJ2-2, with D possibly matching TRBD1 (6 bases). The length of the CDR3 is 16 residues. The germline gives CDR1 DFQATT, CDR2 SNEGSKA (reference sequence). V was shortened by 0 bases and J by 2 bases, with 13 bases between the two germline ends. The CDR3 reads CSARDSGRGNTGELFF. DNA of the CDR3: TGCAGTGCTAGAGATTCAGGCAGGGGAAACACCGGGGAGCTGTTTTTT.

This clonotype was seen many times. This rearrangement joins TRBV9 to TRBJ2-1; a weak D match, TRBD2 (6 bases). The CDR3 is 16 amino acids. The germline gives CDR1 SGDLS, CDR2 YYNGEE. V was cut by 6 bases and J by 7 bases, with 23 bases left in between. CDR3 amino acids: CASTPKLPTGGNEQFF. The CDR3, as DNA: TGTGCCAGCACCCCAAAGTTACCCACCGGGGGTAATGAGCAGTTCTTC.